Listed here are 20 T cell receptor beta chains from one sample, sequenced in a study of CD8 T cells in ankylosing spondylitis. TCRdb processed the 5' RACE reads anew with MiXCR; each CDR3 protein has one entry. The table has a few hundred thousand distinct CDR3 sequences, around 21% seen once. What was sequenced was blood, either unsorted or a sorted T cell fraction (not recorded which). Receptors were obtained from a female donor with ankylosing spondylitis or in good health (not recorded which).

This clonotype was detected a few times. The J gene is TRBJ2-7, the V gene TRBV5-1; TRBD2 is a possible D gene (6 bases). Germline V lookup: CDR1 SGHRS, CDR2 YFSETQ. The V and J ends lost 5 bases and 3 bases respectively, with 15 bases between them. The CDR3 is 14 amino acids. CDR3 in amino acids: CASSPLARSYEQYF. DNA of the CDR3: TGCGCCAGCAGTCCCCTAGCGAGAAGCTACGAGCAGTACTTC.

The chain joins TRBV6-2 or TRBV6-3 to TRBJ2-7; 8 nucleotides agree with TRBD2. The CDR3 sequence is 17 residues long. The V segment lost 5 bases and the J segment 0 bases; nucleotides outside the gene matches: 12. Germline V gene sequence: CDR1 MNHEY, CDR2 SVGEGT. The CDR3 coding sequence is TGTGCCAGCAGTGCCCCCCTGCTAGCGGGCCTCTCCTACGAGCAGTACTTC. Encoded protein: CASSAPLLAGLSYEQYF.

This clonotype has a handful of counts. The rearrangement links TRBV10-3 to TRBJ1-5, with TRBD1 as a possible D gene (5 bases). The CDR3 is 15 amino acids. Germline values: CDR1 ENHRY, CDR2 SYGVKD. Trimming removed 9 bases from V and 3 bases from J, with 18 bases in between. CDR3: CAIARDVGLNQPQHF. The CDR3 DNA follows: TGTGCCATAGCCCGGGACGTTGGGCTCAATCAGCCCCAGCATTTT.

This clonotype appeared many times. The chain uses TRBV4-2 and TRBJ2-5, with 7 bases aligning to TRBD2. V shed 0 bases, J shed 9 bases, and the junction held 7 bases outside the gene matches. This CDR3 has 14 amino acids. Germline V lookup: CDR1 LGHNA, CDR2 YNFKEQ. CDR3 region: CASSQDHGRGAQYF. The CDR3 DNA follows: TGTGCCAGCAGCCAAGATCACGGACGGGGGGCCCAGTACTTC.

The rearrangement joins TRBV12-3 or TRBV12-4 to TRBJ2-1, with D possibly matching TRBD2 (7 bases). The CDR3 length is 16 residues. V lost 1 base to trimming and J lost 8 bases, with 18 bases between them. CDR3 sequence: CASSLDGGGVGDEQFF. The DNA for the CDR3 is TGTGCCAGCAGTTTAGACGGCGGGGGCGTCGGTGATGAGCAGTTCTTC.

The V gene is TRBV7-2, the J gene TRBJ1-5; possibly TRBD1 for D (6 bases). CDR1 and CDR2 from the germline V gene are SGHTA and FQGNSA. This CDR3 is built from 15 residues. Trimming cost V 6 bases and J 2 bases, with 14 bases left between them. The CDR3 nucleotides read TGTGCCAGCAGGATAACAGGGAATGGCAATCAGCCCCAGCATTTT. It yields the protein CASRITGNGNQPQHF.

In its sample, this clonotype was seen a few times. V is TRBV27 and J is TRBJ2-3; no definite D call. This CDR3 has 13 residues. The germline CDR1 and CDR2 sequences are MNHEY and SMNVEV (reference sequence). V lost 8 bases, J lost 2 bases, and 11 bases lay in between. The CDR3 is CASQTSLTDTQYF. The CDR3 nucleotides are TGTGCCAGCCAAACGTCCCTCACAGATACGCAGTATTTT.

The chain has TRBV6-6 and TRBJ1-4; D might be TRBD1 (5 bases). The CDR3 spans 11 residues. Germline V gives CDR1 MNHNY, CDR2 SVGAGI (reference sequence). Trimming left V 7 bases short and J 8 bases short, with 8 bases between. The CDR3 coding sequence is TGTGCCAGCACGGGGGGGGAAAAACTGTTTTTT. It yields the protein CASTGGEKLFF.

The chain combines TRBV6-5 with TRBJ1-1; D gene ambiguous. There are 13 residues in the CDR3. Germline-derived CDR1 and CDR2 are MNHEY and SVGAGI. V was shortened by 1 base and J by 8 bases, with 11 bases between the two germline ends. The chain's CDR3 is CASSYLADYEAFF. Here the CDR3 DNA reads TGTGCCAGCAGTTACTTGGCAGACTACGAAGCTTTCTTT.

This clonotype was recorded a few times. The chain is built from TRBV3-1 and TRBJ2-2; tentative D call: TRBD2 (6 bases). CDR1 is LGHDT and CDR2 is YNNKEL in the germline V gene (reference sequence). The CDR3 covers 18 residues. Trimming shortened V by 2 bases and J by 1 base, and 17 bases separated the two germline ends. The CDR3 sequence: CASSQKVPGLLNTGELFF. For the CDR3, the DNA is TGTGCCAGCAGCCAAAAGGTACCGGGACTCCTGAACACCGGGGAGCTGTTTTTT.

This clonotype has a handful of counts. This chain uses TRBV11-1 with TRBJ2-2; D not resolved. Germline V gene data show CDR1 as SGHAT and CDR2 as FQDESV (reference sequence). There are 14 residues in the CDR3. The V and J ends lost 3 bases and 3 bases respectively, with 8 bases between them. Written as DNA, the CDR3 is TGTGCCAGCAGCTTTGGTGTAGACACCGGGGAGCTGTTTTTT. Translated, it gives CASSFGVDTGELFF.

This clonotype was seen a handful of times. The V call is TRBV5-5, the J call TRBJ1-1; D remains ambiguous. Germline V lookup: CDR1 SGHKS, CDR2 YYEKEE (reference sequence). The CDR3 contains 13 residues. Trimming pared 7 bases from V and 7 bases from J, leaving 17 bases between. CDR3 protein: CASSRTDRVEAFF. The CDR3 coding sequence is TGTGCCAGCTCTAGAACGGACCGAGTTGAAGCTTTCTTT.

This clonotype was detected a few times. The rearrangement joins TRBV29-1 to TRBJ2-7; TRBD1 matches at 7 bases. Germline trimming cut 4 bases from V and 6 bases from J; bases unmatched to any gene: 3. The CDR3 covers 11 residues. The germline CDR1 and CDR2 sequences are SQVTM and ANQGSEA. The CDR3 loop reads CSVGRQGEQYF. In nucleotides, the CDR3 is TGCAGCGTTGGCCGACAGGGCGAGCAGTACTTC.

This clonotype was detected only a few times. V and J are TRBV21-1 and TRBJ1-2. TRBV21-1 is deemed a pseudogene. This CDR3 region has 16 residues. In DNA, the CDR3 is TGTGCCAGCAGCAATCCTGACGGAATAGGGCTCTATGGCTACACCTTC. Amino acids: CASSNPDGIGLYGYTF.

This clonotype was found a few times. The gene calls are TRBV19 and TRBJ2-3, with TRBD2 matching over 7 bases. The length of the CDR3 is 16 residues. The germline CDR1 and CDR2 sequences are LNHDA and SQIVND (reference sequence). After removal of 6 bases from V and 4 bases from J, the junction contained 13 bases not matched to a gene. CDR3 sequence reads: CASRELGGSGADTQYF. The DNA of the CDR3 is TGTGCCAGTAGGGAGCTGGGCGGGAGTGGCGCAGATACGCAGTATTTT.

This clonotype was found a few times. CDR3 coding DNA: TGTGCCAGCAGCGTCACCGGGGAGCTGTTTTTT. Protein product: CASSVTGELFF. V gene TRBV11-2 combines with J gene TRBJ2-2; unclear D gene. The length of the CDR3 is 11 residues. Per germline, CDR1 SGHAT and CDR2 FQNNGV. The V gene lost 5 bases and the J gene lost 4 bases, with 2 bases spanning the gap.

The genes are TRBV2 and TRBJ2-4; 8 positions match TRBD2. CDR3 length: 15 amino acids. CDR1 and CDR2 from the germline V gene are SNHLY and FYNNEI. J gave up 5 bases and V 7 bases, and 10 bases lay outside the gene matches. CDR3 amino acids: CASTGTSSRQNIQYF. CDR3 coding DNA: TGTGCCAGCACTGGGACTAGTAGCAGGCAAAACATTCAGTACTTC.

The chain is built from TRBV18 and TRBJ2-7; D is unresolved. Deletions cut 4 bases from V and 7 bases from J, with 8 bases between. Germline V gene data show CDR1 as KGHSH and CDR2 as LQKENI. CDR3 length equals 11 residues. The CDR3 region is CASSHQSEQYF. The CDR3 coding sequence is TGTGCCAGCTCACATCAGTCGGAGCAGTACTTC.

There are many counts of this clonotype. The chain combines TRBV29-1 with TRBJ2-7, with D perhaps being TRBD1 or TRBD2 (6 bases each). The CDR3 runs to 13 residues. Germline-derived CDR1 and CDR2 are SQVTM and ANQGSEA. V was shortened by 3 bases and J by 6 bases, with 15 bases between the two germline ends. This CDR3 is CSVDRQGGGEQYF. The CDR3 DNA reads TGCAGCGTTGACCGGCAAGGGGGAGGCGAGCAGTACTTC.

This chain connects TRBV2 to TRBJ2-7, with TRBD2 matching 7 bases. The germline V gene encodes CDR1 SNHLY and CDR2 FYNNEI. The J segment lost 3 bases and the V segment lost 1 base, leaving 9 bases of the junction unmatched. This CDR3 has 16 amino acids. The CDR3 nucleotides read TGTGCCAGCAGTGAAGGAGGCGCGGGAGTCATCTACGAGCAGTACTTC. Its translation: CASSEGGAGVIYEQYF.